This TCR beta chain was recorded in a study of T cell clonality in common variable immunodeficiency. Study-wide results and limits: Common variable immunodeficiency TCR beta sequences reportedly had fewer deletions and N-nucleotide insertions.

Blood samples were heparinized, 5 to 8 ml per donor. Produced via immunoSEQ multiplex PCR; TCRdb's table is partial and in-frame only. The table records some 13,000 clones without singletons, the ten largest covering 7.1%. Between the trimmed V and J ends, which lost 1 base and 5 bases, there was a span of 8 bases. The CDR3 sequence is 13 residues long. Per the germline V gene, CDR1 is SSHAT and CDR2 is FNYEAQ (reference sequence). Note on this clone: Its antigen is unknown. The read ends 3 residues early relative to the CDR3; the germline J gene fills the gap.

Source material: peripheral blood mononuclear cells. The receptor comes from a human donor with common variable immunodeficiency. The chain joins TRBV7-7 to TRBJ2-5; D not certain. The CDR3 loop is CASSLVRVETQYF. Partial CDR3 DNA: TGTGCCAGCAGCTTAGTGCGAGTGGAGACC.